The next 9 T cell receptor beta chains were all read from a single sample in a study of blood T cell repertoires in COVID-19. The data were produced by immunoSEQ multiplex PCR, yet TCRdb's version contains in-frame clones alone and is incomplete. Of roughly 250,000 clones listed, about four fifths are singletons. Sequencing was carried out using peripheral blood. All receptors derive from a woman older than 75 with acute or convalescent COVID-19.

This chain connects TRBV7-8 to TRBJ2-7; TRBD2 aligns across 8 bases. CDR1 is SGHVS and CDR2 is FQNEAQ in the germline V gene. The CDR3 covers 16 residues. Trimming took 5 bases from V and 2 from J; bases not matched to a gene: 11. The CDR3 region is CASSASAGGKAYEQYF. The CDR3 coding sequence is TGTGCCAGCAGCGCAAGCGCGGGGGGTAAAGCCTACGAGCAGTACTTC.

The chain joins TRBV2 to TRBJ1-3; tentatively, D is TRBD1 (5 bases). Germline CDR1 SNHLY, CDR2 FYNNEI. The CDR3 covers 14 residues. V was clipped by 7 bases and J by 2 bases, with 12 bases between them. The CDR3 is CASIKTVAGNTIYF. DNA for the CDR3: TGTGCCAGCATTAAGACAGTAGCTGGAAACACCATATATTTT.

The chain joins TRBV5-1 to TRBJ2-1; no clear D gene. CDR1 is SGHRS, CDR2 YFSETQ, per germline. Trimming took 5 bases from V and 5 from J, leaving 5 bases between them. The CDR3 contains 11 residues. CDR3 loop: CASRLNNEQFF. CDR3 DNA sequence: TGCGCCAGCAGACTAAACAATGAGCAGTTCTTC.

This rearrangement joins TRBV4-1 to TRBJ1-5, with 11 bases fitting TRBD1. The CDR3 contains 20 residues. CDR1 is MGHRA and CDR2 is YSYEKL in the germline V gene. V lost 0 bases, J lost 0 bases, and 10 bases stayed unmatched. In nucleotides, the CDR3 is TGCGCCAGCAGCCAAGATATCTGGACAGGGGGCATCAATAGCAATCAGCCCCAGCATTTT. Translating it yields CASSQDIWTGGINSNQPQHF.

V is TRBV10-3 and J is TRBJ1-2; TRBD1 agrees at 7 bases. Germline CDR1 reads ENHRY; CDR2 reads SYGVKD. This CDR3 comprises 13 residues. V shed 4 bases, J shed 4 bases, and the junction held 3 bases outside the gene matches. DNA for the CDR3: TGTGCCATCAGTGTGGGACAGCCCTATGGCTACACCTTC. Translating it yields CAISVGQPYGYTF.

J is TRBJ1-6 and V is TRBV6-6; TRBD1 matches at 8 bases. J was trimmed by 9 bases and V by 2 bases; bases with no gene match: 6. The germline gives CDR1 MNHNY, CDR2 SVGAGI (reference sequence). CDR3 length: 15 residues. This chain's CDR3 is CASSYGGTGSSPLHF. Written as DNA, the CDR3 is TGTGCCAGCAGTTACGGAGGGACAGGTTCTTCACCCCTCCACTTT.

V gene TRBV27 combines with J gene TRBJ2-7; the D gene is possibly TRBD2 (6 bases). From germline, CDR1 is MNHEY and CDR2 SMNVEV (reference sequence). The CDR3 runs 15 residues. Trimming stripped 5 bases from V and 6 bases from J, with 20 bases between. The CDR3 sequence: CASSPINLAFGEQYF. CDR3 DNA: TGTGCCAGCAGTCCAATCAATCTAGCGTTCGGCGAGCAGTACTTC.

This chain uses TRBV11-2 with TRBJ1-4, with D possibly matching TRBD1 (5 bases). V was shortened by 1 base and J by 0 bases, with 9 bases between the two germline ends. Germline V gives CDR1 SGHAT, CDR2 FQNNGV. The CDR3 covers 16 residues. The CDR3 spells CASSLGGGATNEKLFF. The CDR3 DNA is TGTGCCAGCAGCTTAGGTGGGGGGGCAACTAATGAAAAACTGTTTTTT.

This chain links TRBV30 with TRBJ2-1, with a tentative D call TRBD2 (7 bases). The V gene lost 3 bases and the J gene lost 2 bases, with 14 bases spanning the gap. This CDR3 contains 15 residues. Germline assignment: CDR1 GTSNPN and CDR2 SVGIG (reference sequence). The CDR3 protein is CAWRGEGGAYNEQFF. CDR3 nucleotides: TGTGCCTGGAGGGGGGAGGGGGGCGCCTACAATGAGCAGTTCTTC.